A single sample is the source of the 3 T cell receptor beta chains below, sequenced in a study of molecular identifiers for immune sequencing clone quantification. TCRdb called the PCR reads again in MiXCR, with one record for every CDR3 protein. The sample includes approximately 63,000 distinct CDR3 sequences, about 19% seen only once; the top ten take 1.4% to 1.5%. Sequencing was carried out using naive CD8+ T cells from blood, with Jurkat cell RNA spiked in. Noted subset: FACS-sorted CD8+CD4-CCR7+CD45RA+ naive T cells. Source of these receptors: a human donor in good health. Some libraries in this study had Jurkat cell RNA spiked in.

Many counts were recorded for this clonotype. This sequence joins TRBV27 and TRBJ1-1; 8 nucleotides agree with TRBD1. Germline V gene lookup returns CDR1 MNHEY and CDR2 SMNVEV (reference sequence). The CDR3 is made up of 14 amino acids. J gave up 11 bases and V 2 bases, and 10 bases lay outside the gene matches. CDR3 region: CASSLGQGLRAAFF. In DNA, the CDR3 is TGTGCCAGCAGTTTAGGACAGGGTTTGCGTGCGGCTTTCTTT.

This clonotype was detected many times. This chain uses TRBV4-1 with TRBJ1-5; the D is unclear. V lost 3 bases, J lost 0 bases, and 9 bases lay in between. In germline, CDR1 is MGHRA, CDR2 YSYEKL. This CDR3 is built from 15 residues. The CDR3 here is CASSQNPASNQPQHF. The CDR3 bases are TGCGCCAGCAGCCAGAACCCCGCTAGCAATCAGCCCCAGCATTTT.

This clonotype was counted ten times or more. The gene calls are TRBV20-1 and TRBJ2-3; 10 bases match TRBD2. V lost 0 bases, J lost 9 bases, and 3 bases stayed unmatched. CDR1 is DFQATT, CDR2 SNEGSKA, per germline (reference sequence). CDR3 length: 13 amino acids. DNA of the CDR3: TGCAGTGCTAGAGATGCTAGCGGGAGAACGCAGTATTTT. It codes for CSARDASGRTQYF.